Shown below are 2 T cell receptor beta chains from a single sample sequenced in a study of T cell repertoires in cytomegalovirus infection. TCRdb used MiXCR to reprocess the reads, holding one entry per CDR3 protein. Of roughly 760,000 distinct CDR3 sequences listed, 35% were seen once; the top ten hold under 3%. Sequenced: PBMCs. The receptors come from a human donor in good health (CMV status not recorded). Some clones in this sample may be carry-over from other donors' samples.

CDR3 residues: CASSYMGGTGYTF. The CDR3 DNA follows: TGTGCCAGCAGTTACATGGGGGGCACTGGCTACACCTTC. The chain uses TRBV6-8 and TRBJ1-2, with D perhaps matching TRBD1 (6 bases). Germline assignment: CDR1 MNHGY and CDR2 SAAAGT. The ends were cut back, 2 bases at V and 7 bases at J, with 11 bases in the middle. This CDR3 has 13 amino acids.

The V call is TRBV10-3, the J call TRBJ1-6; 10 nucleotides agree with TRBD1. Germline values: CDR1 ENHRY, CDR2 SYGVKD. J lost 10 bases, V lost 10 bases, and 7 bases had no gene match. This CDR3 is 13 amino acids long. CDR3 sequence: CATGTGDRSPLHF. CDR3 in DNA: TGTGCCACGGGGACAGGGGATCGATCACCCCTCCACTTT.